This TCR beta chain was retrieved from a study of human T cells and chemical hapten exposure. Study-level information: The patients, most of them female, presented with alopecia areata, totalis or universalis.

The time point is: patch test 1, 2 weeks after DPC sensitization. Treatment defined: therapeutic diphenylcyclopropenone sensitization with weekly scalp DPC. Trimming removed 3 bases at V and 1 base at J, with 11 bases between. Germline V gene sequence: CDR1 SGHNT, CDR2 YYREEE (reference sequence). This CDR3 is 15 amino acids long. The library gave individual cDNA molecules unique molecular identifiers. TCRdb re-called the RACE reads with MiXCR, one entry per CDR3 protein. Here the sample spans 95,000 to 150,000 distinct CDR3 sequences, roughly 15% being singletons. This TCR was recovered from a man aged 18 to 30 with alopecia areata. Some clones in this sample may be carry-over from other donors' samples. Specimen: whole blood, collected in connection with sensitization to the hapten diphenylcyclopropenone (DPC). The chain links TRBV5-4 to TRBJ1-3, with TRBD1 as a possible D gene (6 bases). CDR3 loop: CASSSGGQSGNTIYF. The CDR3 coding sequence is TGTGCCAGCAGCTCCGGGGGCCAGTCTGGAAACACCATATATTTT.